The clone carrying this TCR beta chain was counted many times. The CDR3 is made up of 15 amino acids. The V end lost 1 base, the J end lost 0 bases, and 4 bases lay between the germline ends. Germline V gives CDR1 MNHNS, CDR2 SASEGT. The sample originates from a study of T cells after posttransplantation cyclophosphamide. TCRdb's copy holds only in-frame clones and misses some; the assay was immunoSEQ multiplex PCR. The sample gives 25,000 to 30,000 clones, none seen only once, and the top ten clones hold 1.5%. The specimen was PBMCs. The origin of this receptor is a man aged 50 to 59 in good health, CMV-negative, and a related stem cell transplant donor. V usage is TRBV6-1 and J usage is TRBJ2-6; D is unclear. The CDR3 DNA follows: TGTGCCAGCAGTGAAGACAACTCTGGGGCCAACGTCCTGACTTTC. This encodes CASSEDNSGANVLTF.